One and the same sample provided the 21 T cell receptor beta chains below, sequenced in a study of breast tumors, draining lymph nodes, adjacent tissues listed by TCRdb under 2016. Lymph node samples came from the axillary draining lymph nodes of breast cancer patients. To prepare the library, multiplex PCR was applied. Sequencing used an Illumina HiSeq 2000. Clones were called with MiXCR by TCRdb after fastp trimmed the public reads at Q25, and only in-frame beta chains were retained. When rows share a CDR3 protein, they turn into one entry using the most common DNA and genes. Recorded for this sample are about 180,000 distinct CDR3 sequences; about 30% of them occurred a single time. 3.5% to 4.5% of the sample comes from the top ten. Sequencing used axillary lymph node tissue. Every receptor here comes from a female donor with breast cancer. Some clones in this sample may be carry-over from other donors' samples.

This chain joins TRBV19 and TRBJ2-1, with D possibly TRBD1 on 5 matching bases. V was pared by 4 bases and J by 8 bases, with 15 bases between. Germline V gene sequence: CDR1 LNHDA, CDR2 SQIVND (reference sequence). The CDR3 is made up of 14 amino acids. The CDR3 spells CASSRVQGEYEQFF. The CDR3 DNA reads as TGTGCCAGTAGTAGGGTTCAGGGTGAATATGAGCAGTTCTTC.

With regard to this clonotype: This may come from a read error, since a much larger clone is one base off. J is TRBJ1-2 and V is TRBV4-2, with a weak D call TRBD1 (6 bases). Germline V gives CDR1 LGHNA, CDR2 YNFKEQ. Trimming took off 5 bases at V and 3 bases at J, with 16 bases between the two ends. CDR3 length equals 15 residues. The CDR3 here is CASSGGRAGHYGYTF. The CDR3 bases are TGTGCCAGCAGCGGGGGCAGGGCAGGACACTATGGCTACACCTTC.

This clonotype has at least ten counts. The chain uses TRBV7-6 and TRBJ1-2; TRBD1 aligns across 7 bases. Per germline, CDR1 SGHVS and CDR2 FNYEAQ. The CDR3 length is 17 residues. V was clipped by 1 base and J by 6 bases; unmatched bases: 14. DNA for the CDR3: TGTGCCAGCAGCTTAGTGGGGACAGATATTTACGGGGATGGCTACACCTTC. Its translation: CASSLVGTDIYGDGYTF.

A word on this clonotype: Without the conserved terminal phenylalanine or tryptophan, this CDR3 likely stems from a read error. V is TRBV7-9 and J is TRBJ2-3; D remains unclear. This CDR3 spans 10 amino acids. Germline CDR1 reads SEHNR; CDR2 reads FQNEAQ (reference sequence). Trimming left V 3 bases short and J 6 bases short, with 1 base between. CDR3 in DNA: TGTGCCAGCAGCTTCGATACGCAGTATCTT. Translated, it gives CASSFDTQYL.

J is TRBJ2-3 and V is TRBV2, with TRBD2 matching 9 bases. The CDR3 has 14 amino acids. Per germline, CDR1 SNHLY and CDR2 FYNNEI. The CDR3, as DNA: TGTGCTGGCGGGGGGGGCCTACCAACGGATACGCAGTATTTT. It translates to CAGGGGLPTDTQYF.

Regarding this clonotype: A much bigger clone sits one base away, suggesting this may be a read error. The V call is TRBV6-1, the J call TRBJ2-3; tentatively, D is TRBD1 (6 bases). CDR1 and CDR2 from the germline V gene are MNHNS and SASEGT. The CDR3 runs 13 residues. CDR3 sequence: CASKGQSTDAQYF. CDR3 nucleotides: TGTGCCAGCAAAGGACAGAGCACAGATGCGCAGTATTTT.

This clonotype was counted many times. V gene TRBV10-3 combines with J gene TRBJ2-7; 10 nucleotides match TRBD2. Germline assignment: CDR1 ENHRY and CDR2 SYGVKD. Trimming at V came to 7 bases and at J to 5 bases, leaving 8 bases not matched to a gene. The CDR3 is 14 amino acids. CDR3 DNA: TGTGCCATCATGCTGGGAGCGGGAGGGAACGAGCAGTACTTC. Its translation is CAIMLGAGGNEQYF.

This clonotype was recorded at least ten times. The V gene is TRBV7-3, the J gene TRBJ2-1; TRBD2 matches at 9 bases. After removal of 2 bases from V and 6 bases from J, the junction contained 5 bases not matched to a gene. Germline assignment: CDR1 SGHTA and CDR2 FQGTGA. The CDR3 covers 15 residues. The CDR3 nucleotides read TGTGCCAGCAGCTTATCGGGCGGGAGGGCCAATGAGCAGTTCTTC. Residues: CASSLSGGRANEQFF.

The sample holds many counts of this clonotype. V usage is TRBV12-3 or TRBV12-4 and J usage is TRBJ2-7; D may be TRBD2 (5 bases). This CDR3 is built from 12 residues. V was trimmed by 2 bases and J by 6 bases, leaving 8 bases between them. CDR3 bases: TGTGCCAGCAGTTTAATAGGGAGCGAGCAGTACTTC. It translates to CASSLIGSEQYF.

This clonotype was counted ten times or more. J is TRBJ2-7 and V is TRBV29-1; 7 positions match TRBD1. The trim removed 3 bases at V and 7 bases at J, leaving 6 bases unmatched. Per germline, CDR1 SQVTM and CDR2 ANQGSEA. CDR3 length: 12 amino acids. Here the CDR3 reads CSVDEGAGEQYF. The CDR3 DNA reads TGCAGCGTTGACGAGGGGGCTGGGGAGCAGTACTTC.

This clonotype was seen a single time. A clone one base away is much larger, so this may be a read error. The chain couples TRBV7-9 to TRBJ2-7; a weak D match, TRBD2 (6 bases). The germline CDR1 and CDR2 sequences are SEHNR and FQNEAQ (reference sequence). The CDR3 runs to 16 residues. The CDR3 sequence: CASSSRVSGRSCEQYF. DNA for the CDR3: TGTGCCAGCAGTTCTCGGGTTAGCGGTCGCTCCTGCGAGCAGTACTTC.

This clonotype was seen repeatedly, ten times or more. This chain links TRBV4-2 with TRBJ2-1, with 10 nucleotides matching TRBD2. This CDR3 comprises 15 residues. J was trimmed by 4 bases and V by 1 base; bases with no gene match: 1. Germline V CDR1 and CDR2: LGHNA, YNFKEQ. The CDR3 protein is CASSQGLAGYNEQFF. CDR3 sequence (DNA): TGTGCCAGCAGCCAAGGACTAGCGGGTTACAATGAGCAGTTCTTC.

This clonotype was seen only a few times. V is TRBV2 and J is TRBJ1-1, with a possible D match to TRBD1 (5 bases). The germline V gene encodes CDR1 SNHLY and CDR2 FYNNEI. Trimming left V 4 bases short and J 7 bases short, with 7 bases between. The CDR3 has 11 amino acids. The CDR3 loop reads CASSAGGEAFF. The CDR3 DNA is TGTGCCAGCAGTGCCGGGGGTGAAGCTTTCTTT.

Ten or more counts support this clonotype. This chain joins TRBV7-3 and TRBJ1-2; 8 positions agree with TRBD1. After removal of 4 bases from V and 8 bases from J, the junction contained 9 bases not matched to a gene. Per the germline V gene, CDR1 is SGHTA and CDR2 is FQGTGA. This CDR3 is 14 amino acids long. Here the CDR3 DNA reads TGTGCCAGCAGCTCGGCAGGGGGCCGTGACGGCTACACCTTC. This gives the protein CASSSAGGRDGYTF. Complete variable domain (other parts from reference TRBV7-3 and TRBJ1-2): GAGVSQTPSNKVTEKGKYVELRCDPISGHTALYWYRQSLGQGPEFLIYFQGTGAADDSGLPNDRFFAVRPEGSVSTLKIQRTERGDSAVYLCASSSAGGRDGYTFGSGTRLTVV.

This clonotype occurred many times. CDR3 in amino acids: CASSHIGTSGRYTDTQYF. As DNA, the CDR3 is TGCGCCAGCAGCCATATCGGGACTAGCGGGAGGTACACAGATACGCAGTATTTT. The gene calls are TRBV4-1 and TRBJ2-3; TRBD2 matches at 15 bases. The CDR3 has 18 residues. CDR1 and CDR2 from the germline V gene are MGHRA and YSYEKL. Trimming took 3 bases from V and 2 from J; bases not matched to a gene: 6.

This clonotype showed up many times. The V gene is TRBV9, the J gene TRBJ2-2, with D tentatively TRBD2 (5 bases). Germline CDR1 is SGDLS and CDR2 is YYNGEE. Trimming cost V 4 bases and J 9 bases, with 13 bases left between them. The CDR3 extends over 13 amino acids. DNA of the CDR3: TGTGCCAGCAGCCTCCGATTGACTAGGGAGCTGTTTTTT. Residues: CASSLRLTRELFF.

The CDR3 loop reads CASSLEMTRGSRIQYF. The CDR3 nucleotides read TGTGCCAGCAGCTTAGAGATGACAAGGGGTTCACGGATTCAGTACTTC. The rearrangement joins TRBV11-3 to TRBJ2-4; perhaps TRBD1 as D (5 bases). Germline V CDR1 and CDR2: SGHNT, YENEEA. V shed 0 bases and J shed 10 bases, with 19 bases lying between them. This CDR3 is built from 16 residues.

On this clonotype itself: Just one base apart from a much larger clone, this may be a read error. Because it lacks the conserved phenylalanine or tryptophan at the end, this CDR3 is likely a read error. The genes are TRBV6-4 and TRBJ2-1; 11 bases map to TRBD2. Germline V lookup: CDR1 MRHNA, CDR2 SNTAGT. There are 15 residues in the CDR3. V lost 4 bases to trimming and J lost 3 bases; unmatched junction nucleotides: 2. This CDR3 reads CASSVLAGVYNEQFL. The CDR3, as DNA: TGTGCCAGCAGTGTACTAGCGGGAGTCTACAATGAGCAGTTCCTC.

There are a few counts of this clonotype. A read error may be the cause here, since a much bigger clone is one base away. In DNA form, the CDR3 reads TGTGCCAGCAGCCAAGATTGGACAGTTAATTCACCCCCCCACTTT. Residues: CASSQDWTVNSPPHF. The chain has TRBV14 and TRBJ1-6, with D maybe TRBD1 (6 bases). The germline CDR1 and CDR2 sequences are SGHDN and FVKESK. The CDR3 is 15 residues long. Filled out from reference TRBV14 and TRBJ1-6, the complete variable domain reads EAGVTQFPSHSVIEKGQTVTLRCDPISGHDNLYWYRRVMGKEIKFLLHFVKESKQDESGMPNNRFLAERTGGTYSTLKVQPAELEDSGVYFCASSQDWTVNSPPHFGNGTRLTVT.

The rearrangement uses TRBV2 and TRBJ2-7; the D is unclear. Germline V lookup: CDR1 SNHLY, CDR2 FYNNEI. The CDR3 consists of 12 residues. Trimming removed 7 bases at V and 7 bases at J, with 14 bases between. The chain's CDR3 is CASIRSLFEQYF. In nucleotides, the CDR3 is TGTGCCAGCATCCGATCCCTTTTTGAGCAGTACTTC.

This clonotype was observed many times. The rearrangement links TRBV10-3 to TRBJ1-3; a weak D match, TRBD1 (6 bases). The V gene lost 7 bases and the J gene lost 0 bases, with 16 bases spanning the gap. The CDR3 is made up of 16 amino acids. In germline, CDR1 is ENHRY, CDR2 SYGVKD. Here the CDR3 DNA reads TGTGCCATCACTCGGGGGGCCAGGGGCTCTGGAAACACCATATATTTT. It yields the protein CAITRGARGSGNTIYF.